This T cell receptor beta chain stems from a study of response to subunit inactivated influenza vaccine. Study-wide results and caveats: Few additional T cells are recruited per seasonal influenza vaccination, authors suggested.

One entry per CDR3 protein results from TCRdb running MiXCR on the RT-PCR reads. The sample has fewer than 750,000 distinct CDR3 sequences; 12% to 15% are singletons. This clonotype was counted between two and nine times. As yet, its antigen is unknown. Sequenced here: PBMCs from blood, sampled 11 to 12 days after vaccination. The receptor was derived from a man aged 50-60 years who received an inactivated influenza vaccine.

Here the CDR3 DNA reads TGTGCCAGCAGCTCGGGAGGGGGACAGTCACCCTACGAGCAGTACTTC. This encodes CASSSGGGQSPYEQYF. V usage is TRBV7-9 and J usage is TRBJ2-7; TRBD2 is a possible D gene (8 bases). V was clipped by 4 bases and J by 2 bases, with 18 bases between them. The CDR3 extends over 16 amino acids. Germline V lookup: CDR1 SEHNR, CDR2 FQNEAQ (reference sequence).